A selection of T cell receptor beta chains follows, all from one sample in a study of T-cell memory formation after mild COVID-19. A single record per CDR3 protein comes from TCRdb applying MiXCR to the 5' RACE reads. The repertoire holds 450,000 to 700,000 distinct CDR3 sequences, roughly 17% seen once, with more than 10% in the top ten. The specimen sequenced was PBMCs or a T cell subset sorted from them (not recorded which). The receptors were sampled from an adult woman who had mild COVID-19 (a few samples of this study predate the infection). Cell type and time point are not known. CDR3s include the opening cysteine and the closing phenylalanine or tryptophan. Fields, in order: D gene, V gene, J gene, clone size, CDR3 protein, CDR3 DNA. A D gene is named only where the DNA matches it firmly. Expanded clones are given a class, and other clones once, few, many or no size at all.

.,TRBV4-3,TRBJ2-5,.,CASSHAGRGETQYF,TGCGCCAGCAGCCATGCCGGGCGAGGAGAGACCCAGTACTTC
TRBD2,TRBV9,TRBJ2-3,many,CASRGLAGDTQYF,TGTGCCAGCAGGGGACTAGCAGGAGATACGCAGTATTTT
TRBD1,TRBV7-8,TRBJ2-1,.,CASSYPRRRGPYNEQFF,TGTGCCAGCAGCTACCCCAGACGTAGGGGGCCCTACAATGAGCAGTTCTTC
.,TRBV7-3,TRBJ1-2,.,CASSSQGPGRGYGYTF,TGTGCCAGCAGCTCCCAGGGACCGGGACGGGGCTATGGCTACACCTTC
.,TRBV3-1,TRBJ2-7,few,CASSQGFTAFSYEQYF,TGTGCCAGCAGCCAAGGTTTCACCGCCTTCTCCTACGAGCAGTACTTC
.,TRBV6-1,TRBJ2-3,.,CASSVGTQYF,TGTGCCAGCAGTGTGGGTACGCAGTATTTT
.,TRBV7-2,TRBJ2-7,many,CASSSRGIVTGYEQYF,TGTGCCAGCAGCTCACGGGGGATTGTTACCGGGTACGAGCAGTACTTC
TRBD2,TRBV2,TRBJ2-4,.,CASSETRTRVNIQYF,TGTGCCAGCAGTGAAACCCGGACTAGGGTGAACATTCAGTACTTC
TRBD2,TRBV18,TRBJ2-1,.,CASSVGLAGENEQFF,TGTGCCAGCTCAGTCGGACTAGCGGGAGAGAATGAGCAGTTCTTC
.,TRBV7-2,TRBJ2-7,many,CASSPRSSYEQYF,TGTGCCAGCAGCCCCAGGAGCTCCTACGAGCAGTACTTC
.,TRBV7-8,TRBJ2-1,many,CASSLVGGGNEQFF,TGTGCCAGCAGCTTAGTGGGGGGTGGGAATGAGCAGTTCTTC
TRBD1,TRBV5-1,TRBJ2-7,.,CASSLGPLGQGSTYEQYF,TGCGCCAGCAGCTTGGGCCCCCTGGGACAGGGTTCTACCTACGAGCAGTACTTC
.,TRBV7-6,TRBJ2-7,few,CASSLGGGLLSYEQYF,TGTGCCAGCAGCTTAGGGGGCGGGCTGCTCTCCTACGAGCAGTACTTC
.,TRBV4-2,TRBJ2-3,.,CASSQDWLVPSDTQYF,TGTGCCAGCAGCCAAGACTGGTTGGTGCCTAGCGATACGCAGTATTTT
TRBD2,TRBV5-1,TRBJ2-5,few,CASSAGTSGETQYF,TGCGCCAGCAGCGCTGGGACTAGCGGAGAGACCCAGTACTTC
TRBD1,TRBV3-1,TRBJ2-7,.,CASRPHGQGSSYEQYF,TGTGCCAGCAGACCCCATGGACAGGGCTCTTCCTACGAGCAGTACTTC